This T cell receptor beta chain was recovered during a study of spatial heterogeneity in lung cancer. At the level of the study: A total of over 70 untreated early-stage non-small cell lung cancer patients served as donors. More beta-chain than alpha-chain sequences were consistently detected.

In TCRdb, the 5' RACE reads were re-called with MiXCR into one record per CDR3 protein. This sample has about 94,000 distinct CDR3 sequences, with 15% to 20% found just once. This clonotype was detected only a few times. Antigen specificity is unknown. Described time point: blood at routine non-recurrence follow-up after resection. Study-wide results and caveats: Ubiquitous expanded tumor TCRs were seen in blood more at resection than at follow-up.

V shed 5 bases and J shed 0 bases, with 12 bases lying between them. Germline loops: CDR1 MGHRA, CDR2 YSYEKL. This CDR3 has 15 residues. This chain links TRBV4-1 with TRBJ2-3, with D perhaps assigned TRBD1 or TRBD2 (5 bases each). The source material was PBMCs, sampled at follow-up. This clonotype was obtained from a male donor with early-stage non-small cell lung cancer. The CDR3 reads CASSVRDGSTDTQYF. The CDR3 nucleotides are TGCGCCAGCAGCGTCCGGGACGGAAGCACAGATACGCAGTATTTT.